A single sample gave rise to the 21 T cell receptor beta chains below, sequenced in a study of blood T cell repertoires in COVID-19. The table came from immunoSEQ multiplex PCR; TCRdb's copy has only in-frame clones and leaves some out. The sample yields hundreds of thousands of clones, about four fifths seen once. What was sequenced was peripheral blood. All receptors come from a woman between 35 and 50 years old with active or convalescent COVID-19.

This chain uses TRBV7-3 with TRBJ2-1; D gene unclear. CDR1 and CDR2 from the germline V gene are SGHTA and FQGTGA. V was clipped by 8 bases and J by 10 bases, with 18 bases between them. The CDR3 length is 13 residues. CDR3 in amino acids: CASAATTQREQFF. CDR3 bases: TGTGCCAGCGCGGCCACAACCCAACGGGAGCAGTTCTTC.

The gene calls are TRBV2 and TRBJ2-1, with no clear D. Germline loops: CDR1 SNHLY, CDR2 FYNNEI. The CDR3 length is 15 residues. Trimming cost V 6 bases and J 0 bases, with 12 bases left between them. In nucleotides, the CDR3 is TGTGCCAGCAGGGTGGAGCCAGCCTCCTACAATGAGCAGTTCTTC. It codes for CASRVEPASYNEQFF.

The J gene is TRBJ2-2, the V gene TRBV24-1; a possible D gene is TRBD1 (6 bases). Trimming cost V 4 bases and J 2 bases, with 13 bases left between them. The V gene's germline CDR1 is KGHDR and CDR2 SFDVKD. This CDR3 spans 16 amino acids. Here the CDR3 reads CATSEQTGLNTGELFF. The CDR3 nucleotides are TGTGCCACCAGTGAGCAGACAGGTCTTAACACCGGGGAGCTGTTTTTT.

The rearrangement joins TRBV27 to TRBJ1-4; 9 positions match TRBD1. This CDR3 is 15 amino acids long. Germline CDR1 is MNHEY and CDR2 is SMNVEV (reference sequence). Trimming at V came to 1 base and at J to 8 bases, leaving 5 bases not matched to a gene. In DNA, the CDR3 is TGTGCCAGCAGTTTATTGGGACAGGGTTTCGAAAAACTGTTTTTT. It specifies CASSLLGQGFEKLFF.

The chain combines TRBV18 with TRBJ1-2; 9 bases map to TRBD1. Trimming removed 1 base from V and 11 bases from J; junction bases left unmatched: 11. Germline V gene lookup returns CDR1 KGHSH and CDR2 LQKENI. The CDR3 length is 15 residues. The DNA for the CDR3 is TGTGCCAGCTCACCACGGAATCCGGGACAGGGTATTTACACCTTC. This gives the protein CASSPRNPGQGIYTF. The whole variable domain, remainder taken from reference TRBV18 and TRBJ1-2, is NAGVMQNPRHLVRRRGQEARLRCSPMKGHSHVYWYRQLPEEGLKFMVYLQKENIIDESGMPKERFSAEFPKEGPSILRIQQVVRGDSAAYFCASSPRNPGQGIYTFGSGTRLTVV.

CDR3 coding DNA: TGTGCCACCACCCCCTCGGGACAGGGGGCAAACTATGGCTACACCTTC. The encoded protein is CATTPSGQGANYGYTF. The chain employs TRBV27 and TRBJ1-2, with 12 bases lining up with TRBD1. Germline-derived CDR1 and CDR2 are MNHEY and SMNVEV (reference sequence). There are 16 residues in the CDR3. J gave up 2 bases and V 10 bases, and 11 bases lay outside the gene matches.

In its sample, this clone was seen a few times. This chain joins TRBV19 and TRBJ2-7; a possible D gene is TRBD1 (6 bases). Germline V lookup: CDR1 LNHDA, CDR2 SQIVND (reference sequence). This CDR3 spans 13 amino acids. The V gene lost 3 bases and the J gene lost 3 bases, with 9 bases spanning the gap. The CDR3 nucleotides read TGTGCCAGTAGTATTGACAGGAACTACGAGCAGTACTTC. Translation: CASSIDRNYEQYF.

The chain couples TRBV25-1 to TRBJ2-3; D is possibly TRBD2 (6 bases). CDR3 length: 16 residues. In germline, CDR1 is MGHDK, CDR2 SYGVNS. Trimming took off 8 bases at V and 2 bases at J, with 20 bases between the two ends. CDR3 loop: CASALGWRGSTDTQYF. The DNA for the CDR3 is TGTGCCAGCGCACTGGGTTGGCGGGGTTCCACAGATACGCAGTATTTT.

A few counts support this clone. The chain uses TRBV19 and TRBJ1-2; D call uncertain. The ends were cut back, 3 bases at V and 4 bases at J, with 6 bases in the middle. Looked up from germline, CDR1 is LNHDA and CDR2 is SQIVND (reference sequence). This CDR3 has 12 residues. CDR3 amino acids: CASSIPRYGYTF. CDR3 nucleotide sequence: TGTGCCAGTAGTATTCCCCGCTATGGCTACACCTTC.

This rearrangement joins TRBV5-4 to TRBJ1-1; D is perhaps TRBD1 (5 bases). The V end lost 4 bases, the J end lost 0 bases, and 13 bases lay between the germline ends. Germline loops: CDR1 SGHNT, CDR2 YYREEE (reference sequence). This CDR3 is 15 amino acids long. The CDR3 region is CASSDRQQLNTEAFF. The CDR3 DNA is TGTGCCAGCAGCGACCGACAGCAACTGAACACTGAAGCTTTCTTT. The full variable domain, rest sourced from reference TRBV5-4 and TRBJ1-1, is ETGVTQSPTHLIKTRGQQVTLRCSSQSGHNTVSWYQQALGQGPQFIFQYYREEENGRGNFPPRFSGLQFPNYSSELNVNALELDDSALYLCASSDRQQLNTEAFFGQGTRLTVV.

The DNA for the CDR3 is TGTGCCAGCAGCTTAGCGGGGACAGACACAGATACGCAGTATTTT. Protein sequence: CASSLAGTDTDTQYF. The chain couples TRBV7-9 to TRBJ2-3, with 7 bases that match TRBD1. This CDR3 spans 15 amino acids. Germline CDR1 SEHNR, CDR2 FQNEAQ (reference sequence). V was clipped by 0 bases and J by 2 bases; unmatched bases: 2. The entire variable domain, with the rest obtained from reference TRBV7-9 and TRBJ2-3, is as follows: DTGVSQNPRHKITKRGQNVTFRCDPISEHNRLYWYRQTLGQGPEFLTYFQNEAQLEKSRLLSDRFSAERPKGSFSTLEIQRTEQGDSAMYLCASSLAGTDTDTQYFGPGTRLTVL.

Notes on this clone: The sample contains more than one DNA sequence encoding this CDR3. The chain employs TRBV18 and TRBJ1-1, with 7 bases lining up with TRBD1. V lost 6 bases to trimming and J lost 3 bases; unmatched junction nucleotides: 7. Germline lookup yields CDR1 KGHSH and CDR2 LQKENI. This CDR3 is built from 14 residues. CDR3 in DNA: TGTGCCAGCTCCCCTACAGGGGTGGACACTGAAGCTTTCTTT. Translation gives CASSPTGVDTEAFF.

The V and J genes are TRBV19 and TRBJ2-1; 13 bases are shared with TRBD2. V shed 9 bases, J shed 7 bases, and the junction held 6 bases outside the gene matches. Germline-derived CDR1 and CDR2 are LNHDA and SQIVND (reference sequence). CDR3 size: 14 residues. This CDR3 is CASRTSGSRNEQFF. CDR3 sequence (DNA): TGTGCCAGCCGGACTAGCGGGAGTCGAAATGAGCAGTTCTTC.

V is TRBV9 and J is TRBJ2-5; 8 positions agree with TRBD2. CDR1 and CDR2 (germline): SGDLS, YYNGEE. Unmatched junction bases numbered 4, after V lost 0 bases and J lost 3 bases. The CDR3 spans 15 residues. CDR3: CASSVGAGGEETQYF. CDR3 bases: TGTGCCAGCAGCGTAGGGGCGGGGGGTGAAGAGACCCAGTACTTC.

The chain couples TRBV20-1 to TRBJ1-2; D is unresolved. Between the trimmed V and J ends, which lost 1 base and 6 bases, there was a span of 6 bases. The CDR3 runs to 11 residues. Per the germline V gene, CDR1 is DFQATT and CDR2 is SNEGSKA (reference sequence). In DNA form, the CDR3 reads TGCAGTGCTAGAGTGGGCAATGGCTACACCTTC. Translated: CSARVGNGYTF.

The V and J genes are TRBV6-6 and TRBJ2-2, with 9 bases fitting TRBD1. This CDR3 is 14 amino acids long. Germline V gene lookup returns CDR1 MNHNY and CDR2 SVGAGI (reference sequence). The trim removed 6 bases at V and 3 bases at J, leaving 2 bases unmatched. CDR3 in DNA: TGTGCCAGCAGCCGGACAGGGGACACCGGGGAGCTGTTTTTT. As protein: CASSRTGDTGELFF.

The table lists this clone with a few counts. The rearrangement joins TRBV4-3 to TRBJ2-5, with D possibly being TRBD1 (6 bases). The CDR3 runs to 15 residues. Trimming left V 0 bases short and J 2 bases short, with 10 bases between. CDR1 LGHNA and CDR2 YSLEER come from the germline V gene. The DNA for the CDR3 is TGCGCCAGCAGCCAAGAATTTGGACAGCAAGAGACCCAGTACTTC. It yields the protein CASSQEFGQQETQYF.

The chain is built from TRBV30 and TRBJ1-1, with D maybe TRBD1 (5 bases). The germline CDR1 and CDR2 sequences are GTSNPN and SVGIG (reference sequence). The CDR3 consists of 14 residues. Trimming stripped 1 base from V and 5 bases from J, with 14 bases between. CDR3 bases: TGTGCCTGGAGTGCACGCGGGGGAGGGACTGAAGCTTTCTTT. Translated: CAWSARGGGTEAFF. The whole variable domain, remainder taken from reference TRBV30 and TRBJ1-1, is SQTIHQWPATLVQPVGSPLSLECTVEGTSNPNLYWYRQAAGRGLQLLFYSVGIGQISSEVPQNLSASRPQDRQFILSSKKLLLSDSGFYLCAWSARGGGTEAFFGQGTRLTVV.

CDR3 amino acids: CASTLTANTEAFF. For the CDR3, the DNA is TGTGCCAGTACCCTGACAGCGAACACTGAAGCTTTCTTT. The chain carries TRBV19 and TRBJ1-1; D might be TRBD1 (5 bases). The CDR3 covers 13 residues. Germline assignment: CDR1 LNHDA and CDR2 SQIVND (reference sequence). Trimming removed 7 bases from V and 1 base from J, with 10 bases in between.

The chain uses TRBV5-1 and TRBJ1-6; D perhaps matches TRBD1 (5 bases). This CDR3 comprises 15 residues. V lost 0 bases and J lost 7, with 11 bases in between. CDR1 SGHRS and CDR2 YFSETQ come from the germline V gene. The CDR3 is CASSLGDRLNSPLHF. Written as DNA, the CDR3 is TGCGCCAGCAGCTTGGGCGACAGACTCAATTCACCCCTCCACTTT.

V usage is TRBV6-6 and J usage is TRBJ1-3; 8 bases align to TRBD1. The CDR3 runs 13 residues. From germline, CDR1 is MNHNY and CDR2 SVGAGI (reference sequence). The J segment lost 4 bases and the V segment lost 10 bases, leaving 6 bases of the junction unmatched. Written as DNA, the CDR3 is TGTGCCACACGTCGGGACAGGGGAAACACCATATATTTT. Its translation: CATRRDRGNTIYF.